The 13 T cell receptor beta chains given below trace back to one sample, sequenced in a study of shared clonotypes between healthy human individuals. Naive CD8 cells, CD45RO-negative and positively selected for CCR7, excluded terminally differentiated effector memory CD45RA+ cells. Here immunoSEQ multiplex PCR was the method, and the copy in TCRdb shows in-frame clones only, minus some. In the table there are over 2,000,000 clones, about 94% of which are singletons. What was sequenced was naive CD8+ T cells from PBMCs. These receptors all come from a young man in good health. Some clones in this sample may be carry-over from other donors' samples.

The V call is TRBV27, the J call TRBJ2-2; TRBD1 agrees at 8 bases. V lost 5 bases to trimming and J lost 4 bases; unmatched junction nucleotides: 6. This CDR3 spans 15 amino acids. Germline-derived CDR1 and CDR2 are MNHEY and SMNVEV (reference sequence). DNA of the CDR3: TGTGCCAGCAGTATAAGACAGGGGATCACCGGGGAGCTGTTTTTT. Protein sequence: CASSIRQGITGELFF.

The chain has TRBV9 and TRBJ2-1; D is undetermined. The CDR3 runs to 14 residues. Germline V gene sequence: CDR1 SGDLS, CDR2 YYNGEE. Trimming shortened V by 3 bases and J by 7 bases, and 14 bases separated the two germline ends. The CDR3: CASSAPNRQNEQFF. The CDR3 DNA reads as TGTGCCAGCAGCGCCCCCAACCGCCAGAATGAGCAGTTCTTC. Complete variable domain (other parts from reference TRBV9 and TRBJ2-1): DSGVTQTPKHLITATGQRVTLRCSPRSGDLSVYWYQQSLDQGLQFLIQYYNGEERAKGNILERFSAQQFPDLHSELNLSSLELGDSALYFCASSAPNRQNEQFFGPGTRLTVL.

CDR3 DNA: TGTGCCAGTAGTATCTCGAGCGTGGACGAGCAGTACTTC. Its translation is CASSISSVDEQYF. The J gene is TRBJ2-7, the V gene TRBV19, with D uncertain. The CDR3 consists of 13 residues. The V end lost 3 bases, the J end lost 5 bases, and 11 bases lay between the germline ends. Germline V lookup: CDR1 LNHDA, CDR2 SQIVND (reference sequence).

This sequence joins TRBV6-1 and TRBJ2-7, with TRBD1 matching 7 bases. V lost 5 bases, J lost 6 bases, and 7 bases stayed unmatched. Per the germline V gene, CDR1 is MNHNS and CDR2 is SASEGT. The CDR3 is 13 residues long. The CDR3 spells CASSTTGRLEQYF. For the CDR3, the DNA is TGTGCCAGCAGTACGACAGGGCGGCTCGAGCAGTACTTC.

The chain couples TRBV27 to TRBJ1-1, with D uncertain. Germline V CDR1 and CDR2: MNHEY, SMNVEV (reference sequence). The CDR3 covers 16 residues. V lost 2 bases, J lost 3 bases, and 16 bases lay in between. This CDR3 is CASSLRPDPRDTEAFF. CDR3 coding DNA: TGTGCCAGCAGTTTACGGCCGGACCCGAGGGACACTGAAGCTTTCTTT.

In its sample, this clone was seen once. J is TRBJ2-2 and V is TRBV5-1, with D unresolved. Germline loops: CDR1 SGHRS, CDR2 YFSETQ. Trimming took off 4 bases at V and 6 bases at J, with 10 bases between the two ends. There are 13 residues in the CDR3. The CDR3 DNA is TGCGCCAGCAGCCCGGATTGGGCCGGGGAGCTGTTTTTT. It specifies CASSPDWAGELFF. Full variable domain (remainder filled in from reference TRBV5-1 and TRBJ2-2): KAGVTQTPRYLIKTRGQQVTLSCSPISGHRSVSWYQQTPGQGLQFLFEYFSETQRNKGNFPGRFSGRQFSNSRSEMNVSTLELGDSALYLCASSPDWAGELFFGEGSRLTVL.

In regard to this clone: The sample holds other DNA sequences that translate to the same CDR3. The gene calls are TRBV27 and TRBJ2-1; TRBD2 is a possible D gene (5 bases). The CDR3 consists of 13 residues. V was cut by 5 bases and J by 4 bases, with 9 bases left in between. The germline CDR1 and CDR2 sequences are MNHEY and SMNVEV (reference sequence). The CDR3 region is CASSPSPYNEQFF. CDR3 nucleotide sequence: TGTGCCAGCAGTCCTAGCCCTTACAATGAGCAGTTCTTC.

The CDR3 region has the DNA TGTGCCAGCAGCTTACTGGGACTAGCCTCATATGAGCAGTTCTTC. Its protein product is CASSLLGLASYEQFF. The chain is built from TRBV7-8 and TRBJ2-1, with 9 bases that match TRBD2. Germline V gene data show CDR1 as SGHVS and CDR2 as FQNEAQ. The V and J ends lost 2 bases and 8 bases, in that order; junction bases with no gene match: 7. The CDR3 sequence is 15 residues long.

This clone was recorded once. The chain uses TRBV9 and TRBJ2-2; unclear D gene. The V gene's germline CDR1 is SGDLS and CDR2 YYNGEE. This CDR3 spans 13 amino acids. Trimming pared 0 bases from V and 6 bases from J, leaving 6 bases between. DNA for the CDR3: TGTGCCAGCAGCGTAGGGCCAGCCGGGGAGCTGTTTTTT. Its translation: CASSVGPAGELFF.

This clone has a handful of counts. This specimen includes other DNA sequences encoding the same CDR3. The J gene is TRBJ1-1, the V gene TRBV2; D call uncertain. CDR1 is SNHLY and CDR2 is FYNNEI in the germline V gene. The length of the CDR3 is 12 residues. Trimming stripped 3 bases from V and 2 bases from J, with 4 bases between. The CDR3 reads CASSEINTEAFF. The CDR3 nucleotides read TGTGCCAGCAGTGAGATTAACACTGAAGCTTTCTTT.

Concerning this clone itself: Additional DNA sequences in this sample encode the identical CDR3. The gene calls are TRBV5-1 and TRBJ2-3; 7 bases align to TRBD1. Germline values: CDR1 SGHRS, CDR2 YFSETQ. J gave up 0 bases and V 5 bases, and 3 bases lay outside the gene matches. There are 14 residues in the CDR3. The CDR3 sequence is CASRQGSSTDTQYF. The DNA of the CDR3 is TGCGCCAGCAGACAGGGGTCTAGCACAGATACGCAGTATTTT.

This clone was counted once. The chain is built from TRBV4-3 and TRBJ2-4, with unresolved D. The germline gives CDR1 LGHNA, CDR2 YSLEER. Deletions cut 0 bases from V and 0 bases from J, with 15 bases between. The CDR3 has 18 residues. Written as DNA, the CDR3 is TGCGCCAGCAGCCAAGAGAAACCCGGCTATATAGCCAAAAACATTCAGTACTTC. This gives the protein CASSQEKPGYIAKNIQYF.

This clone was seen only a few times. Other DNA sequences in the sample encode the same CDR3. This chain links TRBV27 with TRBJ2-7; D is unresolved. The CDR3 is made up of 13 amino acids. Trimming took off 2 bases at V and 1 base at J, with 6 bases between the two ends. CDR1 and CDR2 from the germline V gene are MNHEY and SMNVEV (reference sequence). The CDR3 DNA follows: TGTGCCAGCAGTTTAGGACGTTCCTACGAGCAGTACTTC. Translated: CASSLGRSYEQYF.